These 29 T cell receptor beta chains originate from one sample sequenced in a study of blood T cells in healthy people across ages. Using a J-beta primer mix together with a sample-barcoded 5' primer, a second PCR was run for roughly 6 to 12 cycles. TCRdb processed the 5' RACE reads anew with MiXCR; each CDR3 protein has one entry. The sample lists about 720,000 distinct CDR3 sequences; roughly 20% were seen once. Sequenced sample: blood. These receptors were collected from a man between 65 and 80 years old in good health.

The genes are TRBV12-5 and TRBJ2-3, with TRBD1 identical over 7 bases. Per the germline V gene, CDR1 is LGHNT and CDR2 is FRNRAP. The junction had 6 bases not matched to a gene; V was cut back by 6 bases and J by 0 bases. This CDR3 is 15 amino acids long. The CDR3 region is CASGWGQTSTDTQYF. The CDR3 DNA follows: TGTGCTAGTGGGTGGGGACAGACTAGCACAGATACGCAGTATTTT.

This rearrangement joins TRBV14 to TRBJ2-3; 8 nucleotides match TRBD1. The CDR3 is made up of 13 amino acids. Germline-derived CDR1 and CDR2 are SGHDN and FVKESK. V shed 7 bases, J shed 6 bases, and the junction held 6 bases outside the gene matches. DNA for the CDR3: TGTGCCAGCAACAGACAGGGGTTCGATACGCAGTATTTT. Its translation is CASNRQGFDTQYF. The full variable domain, with the rest looked up from reference TRBV14 and TRBJ2-3, is EAGVTQFPSHSVIEKGQTVTLRCDPISGHDNLYWYRRVMGKEIKFLLHFVKESKQDESGMPNNRFLAERTGGTYSTLKVQPAELEDSGVYFCASNRQGFDTQYFGPGTRLTVL.

The V gene is TRBV5-1, the J gene TRBJ2-1; weak D call: TRBD2 (6 bases). CDR1 and CDR2 from the germline V gene are SGHRS and YFSETQ. Between the trimmed V and J ends, which lost 4 bases and 0 bases, there was a span of 20 bases. CDR3 length: 18 residues. The CDR3 spells CASSVSGSSGVSYNEQFF. DNA for the CDR3: TGCGCCAGCAGCGTATCCGGGAGCAGCGGTGTCTCCTACAATGAGCAGTTCTTC. The complete variable domain, with remaining parts taken from reference TRBV5-1 and TRBJ2-1, reads KAGVTQTPRYLIKTRGQQVTLSCSPISGHRSVSWYQQTPGQGLQFLFEYFSETQRNKGNFPGRFSGRQFSNSRSEMNVSTLELGDSALYLCASSVSGSSGVSYNEQFFGPGTRLTVL.

The chain couples TRBV6-2 or TRBV6-3 to TRBJ2-7; D remains ambiguous. Germline V gene sequence: CDR1 MNHEY, CDR2 SVGEGT. CDR3 length: 12 residues. Trimming took off 6 bases at V and 2 bases at J, with 8 bases between the two ends. CDR3 protein: CASRGDTYEQYF. CDR3 sequence (DNA): TGTGCCAGCAGAGGTGACACCTACGAGCAGTACTTC.

The chain carries TRBV12-3 or TRBV12-4 and TRBJ1-2; D gene ambiguous. The CDR3 length is 13 residues. Trimming removed 0 bases from V and 5 bases from J, with 7 bases in between. CDR3 loop: CASSLALDYGYTF. The CDR3 region has the DNA TGTGCCAGCAGTTTAGCGCTTGATTATGGCTACACCTTC.

This clonotype was observed a few times. The chain joins TRBV10-3 to TRBJ2-1, with a tentative D call TRBD2 (5 bases). V was cut by 4 bases and J by 5 bases, with 9 bases left in between. The CDR3 extends over 13 amino acids. Germline V gene data show CDR1 as ENHRY and CDR2 as SYGVKD. CDR3 nucleotides: TGTGCCATCAGTGTGGGGAGTGACAATGAGCAGTTCTTC. Translating it yields CAISVGSDNEQFF.

V is TRBV29-1 and J is TRBJ2-1; the match to TRBD1 covers 7 bases. The V and J ends lost 0 bases and 6 bases, in that order; junction bases with no gene match: 11. Germline V gene sequence: CDR1 SQVTM, CDR2 ANQGSEA. The CDR3 covers 16 residues. The CDR3 loop is CSVEDRQGIRRNEQFF. The CDR3 nucleotides are TGCAGCGTTGAAGACCGACAGGGTATTCGTCGCAATGAGCAGTTCTTC.

Note on this clonotype: One end of the junction fails to match germline, which may point to a read error. The rearrangement joins TRBV15 to TRBJ1-4; no clear D. The CDR3 totals 13 residues. CDR1 LNHNV and CDR2 YYDKDF come from the germline V gene (reference sequence). CDR3 bases: TGTGCCTCCAGCAGAGGGAAACTAGAAAAACTGTTTTTT. Amino acids: CASSRGKLEKLFF.

This clonotype came up many times. The chain carries TRBV29-1 and TRBJ2-3; tentative D call: TRBD2 (6 bases). CDR3 length: 13 amino acids. The germline gives CDR1 SQVTM, CDR2 ANQGSEA. V was trimmed by 5 bases and J by 6 bases, leaving 15 bases between them. CDR3 residues: CSVRSGVGDTQYF. The CDR3 DNA is TGCAGCGTTCGCTCGGGAGTGGGTGATACGCAGTATTTT.

The chain links TRBV11-2 to TRBJ1-2, with D perhaps TRBD1 (5 bases). This CDR3 is built from 17 residues. CDR1 is SGHAT and CDR2 is FQNNGV in the germline V gene. Trimming stripped 1 base from V and 5 bases from J, with 20 bases between. CDR3 sequence reads: CASSLGGTEEKLYGYTF. In DNA, the CDR3 is TGTGCCAGCAGCTTAGGGGGGACGGAAGAAAAGCTTTATGGCTACACCTTC.

This clonotype has a handful of counts. The V gene is TRBV6-6, the J gene TRBJ1-3; D uncertain. The CDR3 has 16 residues. Germline CDR1 reads MNHNY; CDR2 reads SVGAGI (reference sequence). The V end lost 0 bases, the J end lost 2 bases, and 11 bases lay between the germline ends. The CDR3, as DNA: TGTGCCAGCAGTTACTCGTGGTCAGCCACTGGAAACACCATATATTTT. Encoded protein: CASSYSWSATGNTIYF.

This clonotype was seen more than once but under ten times. The chain combines TRBV6-5 with TRBJ1-5; D call uncertain. The CDR3 loop spans 14 amino acids. Between the trimmed V and J ends, which lost 6 bases and 4 bases, there was a span of 13 bases. Germline CDR1 MNHEY, CDR2 SVGAGI. The CDR3 DNA sequence: TGTGCCAGCAGCCCAACGACAACGAATCAGCCCCAGCATTTT. It translates to CASSPTTTNQPQHF.

The rearrangement uses TRBV28 and TRBJ2-5; D unresolved. The J call is in doubt because the DNA end fits TRBJ2-7 better. The CDR3 is 12 residues long. From germline, CDR1 is MDHEN and CDR2 SYDVKM. CDR3 sequence (DNA): TGTGCCAGCAGCGGAGCCTTCTACGAGCAGTACTTC. The encoded protein is CASSGAFYEQYF.

This clonotype was seen a handful of times. The rearrangement links TRBV5-1 to TRBJ1-4; possible D gene TRBD1, 5 bases. The CDR3 contains 15 residues. Trimming removed 0 bases at V and 5 bases at J, with 11 bases between. The germline V gene has CDR1 SGHRS and CDR2 YFSETQ. The chain's CDR3 is CASSLEVQGNEKLFF. The CDR3 coding sequence is TGCGCCAGCAGCTTGGAGGTCCAGGGAAATGAAAAACTGTTTTTT.

The chain uses TRBV20-1 and TRBJ2-1, with D perhaps TRBD2 (6 bases). The CDR3 sequence is 15 residues long. Trimming left V 0 bases short and J 5 bases short, with 14 bases between. CDR1 is DFQATT and CDR2 is SNEGSKA in the germline V gene (reference sequence). The CDR3 sequence is CSARDPGRGNNEQFF. The CDR3 DNA is TGCAGTGCTAGAGATCCGGGGCGGGGAAACAATGAGCAGTTCTTC.

The V call is TRBV20-1, the J call TRBJ1-1; 7 bases line up with TRBD1. The CDR3 is made up of 16 amino acids. J was trimmed by 1 base and V by 3 bases; bases with no gene match: 11. Per germline, CDR1 DFQATT and CDR2 SNEGSKA (reference sequence). The CDR3 DNA reads TGCAGTGCTAGGGACTTATCGACAGGGCAGAACACTGAAGCTTTCTTT. Protein sequence: CSARDLSTGQNTEAFF.

The V gene is TRBV19, the J gene TRBJ1-1; a possible D gene is TRBD1 (5 bases). V was cut by 10 bases and J by 6 bases, with 21 bases left in between. Germline V gene sequence: CDR1 LNHDA, CDR2 SQIVND (reference sequence). The CDR3 length is 14 residues. CDR3 in DNA: TGTGCCACTAGGCAGGGTTTCTCTAGGTCTGAAGCTTTCTTT. Translated, it gives CATRQGFSRSEAFF.

The chain joins TRBV20-1 to TRBJ2-1, with no clear D. This CDR3 has 13 amino acids. V lost 6 bases, J lost 0 bases, and 9 bases lay in between. CDR1 DFQATT and CDR2 SNEGSKA come from the germline V gene (reference sequence). The CDR3 reads CSAARSSYNEQFF. CDR3 in DNA: TGCAGTGCAGCCCGGAGCTCCTACAATGAGCAGTTCTTC.

As for this clonotype: The junction differs from germline at one of its ends, possibly a read error. The chain is built from TRBV11-2 and TRBJ1-3; possibly TRBD1 for D (6 bases). CDR1 SGHAT and CDR2 FQNNGV come from the germline V gene. The CDR3 is 12 residues long. The CDR3 DNA reads as TGTGCCAGCAGCCCAACAACCGGGACAAGAAATTTT. It specifies CASSPTTGTRNF.

V gene TRBV18 combines with J gene TRBJ2-5; the D gene is possibly TRBD1 (6 bases). The V gene's germline CDR1 is KGHSH and CDR2 LQKENI. Trimming pared 5 bases from V and 7 bases from J, leaving 20 bases between. CDR3 length: 15 amino acids. CDR3 sequence reads: CASSESTGSSGTQYF. The CDR3 coding sequence is TGTGCCAGCTCAGAGTCAACAGGGTCGTCGGGGACCCAGTACTTC.

This clonotype was seen at least ten times. The chain uses TRBV7-2 and TRBJ2-3; TRBD2 matches 8 bases. V lost 2 bases and J lost 6; bases outside the gene matches: 7. The length of the CDR3 is 15 residues. Germline V lookup: CDR1 SGHTA, CDR2 FQGNSA. CDR3 in DNA: TGTGCCAGCAGCTTAACGAGCGGGAGTGGGGATACGCAGTATTTT. This translates into CASSLTSGSGDTQYF.

Ten or more counts support this clonotype. V usage is TRBV24-1 and J usage is TRBJ2-7; D not certain. V was shortened by 2 bases and J by 3 bases, with 19 bases between the two germline ends. This CDR3 comprises 17 residues. Germline lookup yields CDR1 KGHDR and CDR2 SFDVKD. The CDR3: CATSDSPSRRSYYEQYV. In DNA, the CDR3 is TGTGCCACCAGTGATTCCCCATCGAGAAGGTCCTACTACGAGCAGTACGTC.

This clonotype turned up a few times. This sequence joins TRBV6-5 and TRBJ1-2; D is unresolved. Germline CDR1 MNHEY, CDR2 SVGAGI. The V end was cut by 4 bases, the J end by 7 bases, with 10 bases between. This CDR3 spans 12 amino acids. The CDR3 region is CASSSKRIGYTF. The CDR3 nucleotides read TGTGCCAGCAGTTCGAAGAGAATTGGCTACACCTTC.

This clonotype was detected a few times. V and J are TRBV3-1 and TRBJ2-5, with unresolved D. The CDR3 is 13 residues long. Germline V lookup: CDR1 LGHDT, CDR2 YNNKEL (reference sequence). V shed 1 base and J shed 2 bases, with 5 bases lying between them. CDR3 region: CASSQVFQETQYF. In DNA, the CDR3 is TGTGCCAGCAGCCAAGTCTTTCAAGAGACCCAGTACTTC.

The chain uses TRBV29-1 and TRBJ2-1; D tentatively fits TRBD1 or TRBD2 (6 bases each). This CDR3 has 14 residues. V was clipped by 3 bases and J by 8 bases, with 17 bases between them. Germline CDR1 is SQVTM and CDR2 is ANQGSEA. CDR3 amino acids: CSVDQGGTGHEQFF. CDR3 DNA sequence: TGCAGCGTTGACCAAGGGGGGACGGGGCATGAGCAGTTCTTC.

This clonotype has more than one count but fewer than ten. V usage is TRBV7-2 and J usage is TRBJ2-1, with 10 positions matching TRBD2. CDR3 length equals 15 residues. Germline-derived CDR1 and CDR2 are SGHTA and FQGNSA. V was pared by 6 bases and J by 6 bases, with 8 bases of the junction left unmatched. CDR3 bases: TGTGCCAGCAGACTAAGGTCTAGCGGGGGCAATGAGCAGTTCTTC. The encoded protein is CASRLRSSGGNEQFF.

The chain employs TRBV18 and TRBJ1-1, with D tentatively TRBD1 (5 bases). V shed 2 bases and J shed 0 bases, with 10 bases lying between them. Germline CDR1 is KGHSH and CDR2 is LQKENI. This CDR3 contains 15 residues. In DNA, the CDR3 is TGTGCCAGCTCACCATCGGGGGGGATGAACACTGAAGCTTTCTTT. Its protein product is CASSPSGGMNTEAFF.

There are a few counts of this clonotype. V and J are TRBV7-9 and TRBJ1-2; D not resolved. Germline CDR1 and CDR2: SEHNR and FQNEAQ (reference sequence). Trimming removed 4 bases at V and 4 bases at J, with 7 bases between. The CDR3 loop spans 12 amino acids. DNA for the CDR3: TGTGCCAGCAGCTCAAAGGTCTATGGCTACACCTTC. Translation: CASSSKVYGYTF.

The sample holds one count of this clonotype. This chain uses TRBV6-6 with TRBJ1-2; TRBD1 might be the D (6 bases). V lost 0 bases and J 7 bases, leaving 12 bases between the germline ends. The CDR3 totals 14 residues. Germline V gene lookup returns CDR1 MNHNY and CDR2 SVGAGI (reference sequence). The CDR3 reads CASSYSRQAGGYTF. The CDR3 nucleotides are TGTGCCAGCAGTTACTCGAGACAGGCGGGTGGCTACACCTTC.